Below, 25 T cell receptor beta chains from the same sample are listed, as sequenced in a study of blood T cells in healthy people across ages. A J-beta primer mix and a sample-barcoded 5' primer were used in a second PCR of roughly 6 to 12 cycles. TCRdb redid the calling of the 5' RACE reads with MiXCR, one entry per CDR3 protein. Among approximately 800,000 distinct CDR3 sequences listed, approximately 60% were seen once. Sequencing was performed on blood. The receptors come from a man in his forties or fifties in good health.

The chain employs TRBV5-1 and TRBJ1-3; 8 positions agree with TRBD1. The V gene end was trimmed by 2 bases and the J gene end by 7 bases; junction bases not matched to a gene: 8. Germline-derived CDR1 and CDR2 are SGHRS and YFSETQ. This CDR3 region has 15 residues. As DNA, the CDR3 is TGCGCCAGCAGCTTAGACGGGACAGGTTTGAACACCATATATTTT. Translating it yields CASSLDGTGLNTIYF.

This clonotype was seen more than once but under ten times. The gene calls are TRBV29-1 and TRBJ1-1; no clear D. Trimming shortened V by 2 bases and J by 2 bases, and 12 bases separated the two germline ends. Germline V CDR1 and CDR2: SQVTM, ANQGSEA. This CDR3 spans 14 amino acids. The CDR3 DNA sequence: TGCAGCGTTGAAAGCCGTGTATCTAACACTGAAGCTTTCTTT. Translated: CSVESRVSNTEAFF.

The rearrangement joins TRBV28 to TRBJ2-7; TRBD2 might be the D (6 bases). Germline V gives CDR1 MDHEN, CDR2 SYDVKM. V lost 5 bases to trimming and J lost 4 bases, with 18 bases between them. This CDR3 spans 15 amino acids. The CDR3 DNA is TGTGCCAGCAGTCCACTGGTGGGAGGACGGTACGAGCAGTACTTC. It translates to CASSPLVGGRYEQYF.

This clonotype was seen a single time. The J gene is TRBJ1-2, the V gene TRBV5-5; D perhaps matches TRBD1 (5 bases). The V gene lost 0 bases and the J gene lost 6 bases, with 15 bases spanning the gap. The CDR3 spans 15 residues. Germline values: CDR1 SGHKS, CDR2 YYEKEE (reference sequence). The CDR3 loop is CASSLVVGLMDGYTF. In DNA form, the CDR3 reads TGTGCCAGCAGCTTGGTCGTGGGGCTAATGGATGGCTACACCTTC.

This clonotype was seen repeatedly, ten times or more. This sequence joins TRBV7-9 and TRBJ2-3; the match to TRBD2 covers 10 bases. Trimming cost V 3 bases and J 2 bases; bases outside gene matches: 2. Germline lookup yields CDR1 SEHNR and CDR2 FQNEAQ (reference sequence). CDR3 length: 15 residues. DNA for the CDR3: TGTGCCAGCAGCTTGACTAGCGGGTACACAGATACGCAGTATTTT. Protein: CASSLTSGYTDTQYF.

This clonotype turned up a few times. The chain recombines TRBV12-5 with TRBJ1-1, with D hard to call. V was trimmed by 3 bases and J by 1 base, leaving 6 bases between them. There are 13 residues in the CDR3. CDR1 is LGHNT and CDR2 is FRNRAP in the germline V gene. The CDR3 DNA reads TGTGCTAGTGGTTTCGTGGAGAACACTGAAGCTTTCTTT. It is translated as CASGFVENTEAFF.

The CDR3 bases are TGCAGTGCTAGCCCAGGGACCCCTAATCAGCCCCAGCATTTT. Its translation is CSASPGTPNQPQHF. The V gene is TRBV20-1, the J gene TRBJ1-5; tentative D call: TRBD1 (5 bases). The CDR3 runs 14 residues. Germline V gives CDR1 DFQATT, CDR2 SNEGSKA (reference sequence). V lost 3 bases, J lost 4 bases, and 13 bases lay in between.

This clonotype was seen once. For the CDR3, the DNA is TGCGCCGGCACGTCCAGCTATGGCTACACCTTC. Translating gives CAGTSSYGYTF. This rearrangement joins TRBV10-2 to TRBJ1-2; D is unresolved. The CDR3 has 11 amino acids. The germline V and J ends were trimmed by 11 bases and 4 bases, with 11 bases remaining between them. The germline V gene has CDR1 WSHSY and CDR2 SAAADI.

This chain joins TRBV27 and TRBJ2-1; TRBD2 aligns across 9 bases. Trimming cost V 8 bases and J 4 bases; bases outside gene matches: 6. The length of the CDR3 is 14 residues. CDR1 MNHEY and CDR2 SMNVEV come from the germline V gene (reference sequence). CDR3 protein: CASGRGGTYNEQFF. As DNA, the CDR3 is TGTGCCAGCGGGCGGGGGGGGACGTACAATGAGCAGTTCTTC.

The genes are TRBV13 and TRBJ2-7; TRBD1 aligns across 12 bases. Per the germline V gene, CDR1 is PRHDT and CDR2 is FYEKMQ (reference sequence). The V and J ends lost 5 bases and 2 bases, in that order; junction bases with no gene match: 4. CDR3 length: 15 amino acids. CDR3 residues: CASSGTGGGPYEQYF. In nucleotides, the CDR3 is TGTGCCAGCAGCGGGACAGGGGGCGGGCCCTACGAGCAGTACTTC. Full variable domain (missing parts from reference TRBV13 and TRBJ2-7): AAGVIQSPRHLIKEKRETATLKCYPIPRHDTVYWYQQGPGQDPQFLISFYEKMQSDKGSIPDRFSAQQFSDYHSELNMSSLELGDSALYFCASSGTGGGPYEQYFGPGTRLTVT.

J is TRBJ1-2 and V is TRBV2; 8 nucleotides agree with TRBD1. Losses at the gene ends were 4 bases for V and 1 base for J; bases not matched to a gene: 2. CDR3 length equals 14 residues. Germline lookup yields CDR1 SNHLY and CDR2 FYNNEI. CDR3 loop: CASSGTGINYGYTF. DNA for the CDR3: TGTGCCAGCAGTGGGACAGGGATTAACTATGGCTACACCTTC.

The rearrangement uses TRBV2 and TRBJ2-7; TRBD2 might be the D (5 bases). This CDR3 is 15 amino acids long. Germline assignment: CDR1 SNHLY and CDR2 FYNNEI. The CDR3 region has the DNA TGTGTTGTAGCGTGGCCCGACGTTGGCTCCTACGAGCAGTACTTC. Amino acids: CVVAWPDVGSYEQYF.

This rearrangement joins TRBV28 to TRBJ2-7; D remains ambiguous. Germline lookup yields CDR1 MDHEN and CDR2 SYDVKM. The CDR3 runs 14 residues. V was cut by 6 bases and J by 4 bases, with 16 bases left in between. The CDR3 DNA follows: TGTGCCAGCAGCTACACAGCAATCCCTTACGAGCAGTACTTC. Translated: CASSYTAIPYEQYF.

This clonotype was recorded only once. The gene calls are TRBV9 and TRBJ2-1, with 8 bases lining up with TRBD2. J gave up 6 bases and V 3 bases, and 11 bases lay outside the gene matches. The CDR3 sequence is 16 residues long. Germline lookup yields CDR1 SGDLS and CDR2 YYNGEE. CDR3 sequence (DNA): TGTGCCAGCAGCGATACCGGTCTAGCGGGTTTCAATGAGCAGTTCTTC. Amino acid sequence: CASSDTGLAGFNEQFF. Full variable domain (missing parts from reference TRBV9 and TRBJ2-1): DSGVTQTPKHLITATGQRVTLRCSPRSGDLSVYWYQQSLDQGLQFLIQYYNGEERAKGNILERFSAQQFPDLHSELNLSSLELGDSALYFCASSDTGLAGFNEQFFGPGTRLTVL.

This sequence joins TRBV5-4 and TRBJ2-7; 9 nucleotides agree with TRBD1. CDR3 length: 14 residues. Trimming took 4 bases from V and 6 from J; bases not matched to a gene: 8. Germline V gene lookup returns CDR1 SGHNT and CDR2 YYREEE (reference sequence). CDR3 region: CASSGHDRGFEQYF. Here the CDR3 DNA reads TGTGCCAGCAGCGGGCATGACAGGGGGTTCGAGCAGTACTTC.

There are a few counts of this clonotype. The chain recombines TRBV6-5 with TRBJ2-3; D ambiguous. The germline gives CDR1 MNHEY, CDR2 SVGAGI. The ends were cut back, 7 bases at V and 4 bases at J, with 15 bases in the middle. The CDR3 length is 14 residues. The CDR3 loop is CASTRSASSDTQYF. CDR3 nucleotides: TGTGCCAGCACCCGGTCGGCTAGTTCAGATACGCAGTATTTT.

The chain carries TRBV20-1 and TRBJ2-5; TRBD2 matches 16 bases. Germline values: CDR1 DFQATT, CDR2 SNEGSKA (reference sequence). CDR3 size: 15 residues. J gave up 2 bases and V 5 bases, and 2 bases lay outside the gene matches. This chain's CDR3 is CSAGTSGRGQETQYF. Written as DNA, the CDR3 is TGCAGTGCTGGGACTAGCGGGAGGGGACAAGAGACCCAGTACTTC.

The chain employs TRBV29-1 and TRBJ2-5, with 7 bases that match TRBD1. The J call may be wrong; the DNA end is better matched by TRBJ2-7. Per the germline V gene, CDR1 is SQVTM and CDR2 is ANQGSEA. This CDR3 is built from 14 residues. The CDR3 DNA reads TGCAGCGTTGAAGATCAGGGGGACTCCTACGAGCAGTACTTC. Its translation is CSVEDQGDSYEQYF.

The chain couples TRBV20-1 to TRBJ1-4; no clear D gene. The CDR3 spans 15 residues. The germline CDR1 and CDR2 sequences are DFQATT and SNEGSKA (reference sequence). With 0 bases removed from V and 5 bases from J, the gap between germline ends came to 13 bases. CDR3 loop: CSARDGRMGNEKLFF. CDR3 DNA sequence: TGCAGTGCTAGAGATGGAAGGATGGGAAATGAAAAACTGTTTTTT.

The gene calls are TRBV2 and TRBJ2-7, with TRBD2 matching 9 bases. Germline-derived CDR1 and CDR2 are SNHLY and FYNNEI. The CDR3 runs to 14 residues. Losses at the gene ends were 4 bases for V and 7 bases for J; bases not matched to a gene: 8. For the CDR3, the DNA is TGTGCCAGCAGTGGTGGTAGCGGGAGCTTAGAGCAGTACTTC. Translation: CASSGGSGSLEQYF.

The V and J genes are TRBV29-1 and TRBJ2-5; TRBD2 is a possible D gene (5 bases). Germline values: CDR1 SQVTM, CDR2 ANQGSEA. The CDR3 runs to 13 residues. The V gene lost 7 bases and the J gene lost 1 base, with 13 bases spanning the gap. Here the CDR3 DNA reads TGCAGCGCCGAGGGCGACGGCCAAGAGACCCAGTACTTC. This encodes CSAEGDGQETQYF.

The V call is TRBV28, the J call TRBJ1-2; D unclear. In germline, CDR1 is MDHEN, CDR2 SYDVKM. Trimming shortened V by 5 bases and J by 4 bases, and 11 bases separated the two germline ends. The CDR3 is 13 amino acids. The CDR3 bases are TGTGCCAGCAGTCCTCAGCCTGCCTATGGCTACACCTTC. As protein: CASSPQPAYGYTF.

This chain links TRBV27 with TRBJ2-7, with 7 bases fitting TRBD2. V dropped 6 bases and J dropped 9; count of bases not matched to a gene: 17. The length of the CDR3 is 15 residues. CDR1 is MNHEY and CDR2 is SMNVEV in the germline V gene (reference sequence). DNA for the CDR3: TGTGCCAGCAGAACCATCGGGACCGGCGGGAGAGGGCAGTACTTC. Translation: CASRTIGTGGRGQYF.

The V call is TRBV6-5, the J call TRBJ2-1, with TRBD1 matching over 11 bases. The CDR3 sequence is 17 residues long. Germline CDR1 MNHEY, CDR2 SVGAGI. The V and J ends lost 0 bases and 5 bases, in that order; junction bases with no gene match: 6. The CDR3 spells CASSYSTDRGLDNEQFF. CDR3 DNA sequence: TGTGCCAGCAGTTACTCGACGGACAGGGGGCTAGACAATGAGCAGTTCTTC.

The chain recombines TRBV12-3 or TRBV12-4 with TRBJ1-6; D is uncertain. V gave up 6 bases and J gave up 9 bases, with 18 bases separating them. The CDR3 loop spans 15 amino acids. CDR3 bases: TGTGCCAGCAGCCGAAACACCGGGAATACTTCACCCCTCCACTTT. This codes for CASSRNTGNTSPLHF.